The entry that follows covers one T cell receptor beta chain sequence. The antigen it recognizes is unknown. Base-call qualities are not available, and no considerably larger clone is one nucleotide away. These data belong to a study of OX40 agonist ivuxolimab in advanced cancers. In terms of the full investigation: The costimulatory receptor OX40 (CD134) was targeted by ivuxolimab, a fully human IgG2 agonistic monoclonal antibody. Intravenous ivuxolimab was administered to patients every 2 weeks at six dose levels: 0.01, 0.1, 0.3, 1.5, 3 and 10 mg/kg. Of the roughly 52 dose-escalation patients, hepatocellular carcinoma was present in around 20, melanoma in approximately 15, renal cell carcinoma in 9 and head and neck cancer in 9. A male proportion of roughly 80% and a mean age of around 60 years, ranging from 23 to 79, were recorded for the dose-escalation cohort. Prior anti-PD-1, anti-PD-L1 or anti-CTLA-4 therapy was permitted, and approximately 40% of dose-escalation patients had received checkpoint inhibitors. Partial responses occurred in three dose-escalation patients, of whom one had hepatocellular carcinoma and two had cutaneous melanoma. The purpose of peripheral TCRbeta sequencing was to test whether ivuxolimab changed TCR sequence diversity and led to clonal T-cell expansion. The paper reports the monotherapy dose-escalation portion (N of about 50 patients) of the phase I ivuxolimab trial. What the authors observed across the whole study: After ivuxolimab, CD8+ T cells had more expanded clones than CD4+ T cells on average. The antigen specificity of the clonally expanded peripheral T cells was not determined. At doses of 0.1 to 3.0 mg/kg, clonal expansion of both CD4+ and CD8+ T cells in blood was seen between baseline and week 6. In partial responders in the 0.1-3.0 mg/kg groups, normalized peripheral clonal expansion was found to be among the lowest, especially among CD8+ T cells. Low levels of normalized T-cell clonal expansion were also seen in some patients who did not respond.

The germline V gene (reference sequence) specifies MNHEY as CDR1 and SMNVEV as CDR2. Trimming leaves V shorter by 5 bases and J shorter by 0 bases, with the junction holding 4 bases beyond the gene matches. The CDR3 numbers 17 residues from cysteine through phenylalanine. Only the CDR3 portion is preserved as DNA: 51 bases, with reading frame beginning at the first base. To sequence the TCRbeta CDR3 region, genomic DNA was isolated from the sorted cells. The immunoSEQ Assay was used to sequence the TCRbeta CDR3 regions. TCRdb stores this immuneACCESS table with in-frame sequences only. Part of the clones is absent; in the studies checked, under half of the shortfall reflects unresolved V genes, and no reason is known for the rest. The sample profile shows fewer than 85,000 clones; around 84% of them were found once. Less than 9.5% of the sample comes from the top ten. The trial excluded patients who had a history of autoimmune disease or were on systemic immunosuppression. In every dose cohort, peripheral blood was drawn for TCR sequencing at baseline, cycle 4 day 1, and cycle 7 day 1. The samples were drawn from a first-in-human, open-label, multicenter phase I dose-escalation trial of ivuxolimab. Adults with locally advanced or metastatic melanoma, renal cell carcinoma, hepatocellular carcinoma or head and neck squamous cell carcinoma were enrolled in the trial. Before TCR sequencing, CD4+ and CD8+ T cells were separately sorted from peripheral blood.

Sequencing was performed on CD4+ or CD8+ T cells sorted from blood, taken in a trial of the OX40 agonist ivuxolimab. The chain employs TRBV27 and TRBJ2-6; TRBD1 aligns with 10 central bases. This receptor was identified in an adult with an advanced solid tumor such as melanoma, head and neck, liver or kidney cancer. CDR3 loop: CASSPGQGFSGANVLTF. The nucleotide sequence reads as follows: TGTGCCAGCAGTCCGGGACAGGGGTTCTCTGGGGCCAACGTCCTGACTTTC.